This T cell receptor beta chain is from a study of human T cells and chemical hapten exposure. This CDR3 contains 15 residues. Deletions cut 7 bases from V and 5 bases from J, with 18 bases between. CDR1 LNHDA and CDR2 SQIVND come from the germline V gene (reference sequence). MiXCR, applied by TCRdb to the RACE reads, yields one record per CDR3 protein. Here the sample spans about 260,000 distinct CDR3 sequences, more than 6.5% being singletons. Stated time point: pre-sensitization, week 0. Stated treatment: therapeutic diphenylcyclopropenone sensitization with weekly scalp DPC. The sequence came from a woman aged 40 to 50 with alopecia areata. Some clones in this sample may be carry-over from other donors' samples. The rearrangement uses TRBV19 and TRBJ1-5; D is possibly TRBD1 (5 bases). The sequencing here drew on whole blood, taken in connection with sensitization to the hapten diphenylcyclopropenone (DPC). This CDR3 is CASKGRESLHQPQHF. The CDR3, as DNA: TGTGCCAGTAAGGGCAGGGAGAGCCTGCATCAGCCCCAGCATTTT.